The rows below give T cell receptor beta chains drawn from one sample of a study of T cell changes during pregnancy in multiple sclerosis. Only in-frame clones appear in the TCRdb table, and some are missing; sequencing was by immunoSEQ multiplex PCR. The sample holds about 97,000 clones, more than 90% seen once. The starting material was peripheral blood, obtained in the second trimester of pregnancy. Receptors were obtained from a female donor with multiple sclerosis, enrolled in a pregnancy study. Both conserved end residues are part of each CDR3. A D gene is named only where the DNA matches it firmly. Not all rows give a size; the values are once, few, many and, for expanded clones, a class.

few	.	TRBJ2-2	TRBV6-5	CASSLFTDGTGELFF	TGTGCCAGCAGTCTCTTTACAGACGGCACCGGGGAGCTGTTTTTT
.	TRBD2	TRBJ2-7	TRBV28	CASSSGLAVVYEQYF	TGTGCCAGCAGCTCGGGACTAGCGGTGGTCTACGAGCAGTACTTC
.	.	TRBJ1-1	TRBV7-9	CASSHGQIEAFF	TGTGCCAGCAGCCACGGACAGATTGAAGCTTTCTTT
.	.	TRBJ2-3	TRBV15	CATSRGTRGGADTQYF	TGTGCCACCAGCAGAGGAACAAGGGGCGGCGCAGATACGCAGTATTTT
.	.	TRBJ2-1	TRBV19	CASSITGTPTEQFF	TGTGCCAGTAGTATTACCGGGACTCCAACTGAGCAGTTCTTC
.	.	TRBJ2-7	TRBV10-3	CAIAGSRDTTTYEQYF	TGTGCCATCGCGGGTTCCCGGGACACAACTACCTACGAGCAGTACTTC
.	TRBD1	TRBJ1-2	TRBV28	CVATGGAGYTF	TGTGTTGCTACAGGGGGCGCAGGCTACACCTTC
.	TRBD2	TRBJ2-7	TRBV4-1	CASSQRGLAGYEQYF	TGCGCCAGCAGCCAGCGGGGACTAGCGGGATACGAGCAGTACTTC
once	.	TRBJ1-1	TRBV5-1	CASSLNRAEAFF	TGCGCCAGCAGCCTTAACAGAGCTGAAGCTTTCTTT
.	.	TRBJ1-4	TRBV19	CASNRLSATNEKLFF	TGTGCCAGTAACAGGCTCTCTGCAACTAATGAAAAACTGTTTTTT
.	TRBD2	TRBJ2-3	TRBV7-2	CASSFGTSGTDTQYF	TGTGCCAGCAGCTTCGGGACTAGCGGCACAGATACGCAGTATTTT
few	TRBD2	TRBJ2-1	TRBV14	CASSQWGSGRAESRQFF	TGTGCCAGCAGCCAGTGGGGTAGCGGGAGGGCCGAGTCTCGGCAGTTCTTC
.	.	TRBJ2-6	TRBV10-3	CAIREPTSSGANVLTF	TGTGCCATCAGGGAGCCGACTAGTTCTGGGGCCAACGTCCTGACTTTC
.	.	TRBJ2-5	TRBV5-8	CAGTRQDGETQYF	TGTGCCGGAACTAGACAGGATGGGGAGACCCAGTACTTC
.	.	TRBJ2-7	TRBV6-5	CASSYSIAGYEQYF	TGTGCCAGCAGTTACTCGATCGCGGGGTACGAGCAGTACTTC
.	.	TRBJ2-1	TRBV11-3	CASSMGGEGEQFF	TGTGCCAGCAGTATGGGCGGGGAAGGGGAGCAGTTCTTC